This entry concerns a single T cell receptor (beta chain). The antigen is undetermined. This CDR3 has 19 residues. J gave up 0 bases and V 0 bases, and 9 bases lay outside the gene matches. CDR1 and CDR2 from the germline V gene are MGHRA and YSYEKL. The data derive from a study of OX40 agonist ivuxolimab in advanced cancers. Across the study: Mean age approximately 66 years, range about 20 to 85; just over 80% male. There were three patients with partial responses, one having hepatocellular carcinoma and two cutaneous melanoma. Findings and limits, study-wide: The CD4+ and CD8+ T cells in the blood had expanded clonally by week 6 at 0.1 to 3.0 mg/kg.

This table comes from immunoSEQ multiplex PCR, and its TCRdb copy is limited to in-frame clones, with some not included. The data show roughly 60,000 clones, around 88% seen once. This chain joins TRBV4-1 and TRBJ1-3; 9 bases agree with TRBD1. The sequenced sample was CD4+ or CD8+ T cells sorted from blood, obtained in a trial of the OX40 agonist ivuxolimab. The sequence derives from an adult with an advanced solid tumor such as melanoma, head and neck, liver or kidney cancer. The CDR3 coding sequence is TGCGCCAGCAGCCAAGATTTCACCGGGACAGGGCTCTCTGGAAACACCATATATTTT. Translating it yields CASSQDFTGTGLSGNTIYF.